The 10 T cell receptor beta chains given below trace back to one sample, sequenced in a study of blood T cell repertoires in COVID-19. Libraries were prepared by immunoSEQ multiplex PCR; TCRdb keeps only in-frame clonotypes and omits some of them. This sample has 200,000 to 250,000 clones; 83% occur once, and the top ten carry about 4.8%. Sequencing used PBMCs or T cells enriched from blood (not recorded which). These receptors all come from a woman aged 45-65 years who had been exposed to COVID-19.

This sequence joins TRBV6-5 and TRBJ1-4; TRBD1 matches 7 bases. V dropped 4 bases and J dropped 8; count of bases not matched to a gene: 10. From germline, CDR1 is MNHEY and CDR2 SVGAGI. The CDR3 length is 15 residues. CDR3 nucleotide sequence: TGTGCCAGCAGTTCAGACAGGGCGGGGAGGGAAAAACTGTTTTTT. It codes for CASSSDRAGREKLFF.

The DNA of the CDR3 is TGTGCCAGCTCACCGACAGGGCGGCAAGAGACCCAGTACTTC. This gives the protein CASSPTGRQETQYF. The J gene is TRBJ2-5, the V gene TRBV18; 7 bases line up with TRBD1. Trimming removed 3 bases from V and 2 bases from J; junction bases left unmatched: 3. Germline V gene lookup returns CDR1 KGHSH and CDR2 LQKENI. The CDR3 runs to 14 residues.

J is TRBJ2-3 and V is TRBV7-2; TRBD1 aligns across 8 bases. The CDR3 length is 15 residues. Germline V CDR1 and CDR2: SGHTA, FQGNSA. Trimming at V came to 4 bases and at J to 8 bases, leaving 11 bases not matched to a gene. The CDR3 loop is CASSSQPAGGGTQYF. The CDR3 DNA reads as TGTGCCAGCAGCTCGCAGCCCGCAGGGGGCGGTACGCAGTATTTT.

This chain uses TRBV6-2 or TRBV6-3 with TRBJ2-5; 9 bases agree with TRBD2. The germline CDR1 and CDR2 sequences are MNHEY and SVGEGT. The CDR3 is 16 amino acids. V shed 4 bases, J shed 5 bases, and the junction held 11 bases outside the gene matches. The CDR3 loop is CASSFGTSLPGETQYF. Here the CDR3 DNA reads TGTGCCAGCAGTTTTGGGACTAGCCTCCCCGGGGAGACCCAGTACTTC.

The rearrangement joins TRBV5-6 to TRBJ1-1, with D perhaps TRBD1 (6 bases). CDR1 and CDR2 (germline): SGHDT, YYEEEE. CDR3 length equals 11 residues. Trimming took off 2 bases at V and 8 bases at J, with 7 bases between the two ends. The CDR3 reads CASSFDREAFF. CDR3 nucleotide sequence: TGTGCCAGCAGCTTCGACAGGGAAGCTTTCTTT.

The V and J genes are TRBV7-2 and TRBJ2-3, with 11 nucleotides matching TRBD2. CDR1 SGHTA and CDR2 FQGNSA come from the germline V gene. CDR3 length: 16 amino acids. V was clipped by 3 bases and J by 4 bases; unmatched bases: 6. CDR3 DNA sequence: TGTGCCAGCAGCTTCCCTAGCGGGGGGCTCCCAGATACGCAGTATTTT. Translated, it gives CASSFPSGGLPDTQYF.

The genes are TRBV18 and TRBJ2-2, with D maybe TRBD1 (6 bases). This CDR3 region has 15 residues. CDR1 is KGHSH and CDR2 is LQKENI in the germline V gene. Trimming pared 5 bases from V and 1 base from J, leaving 11 bases between. The CDR3 DNA is TGTGCCAGCTCAAGCCTGGGACAGAACACCGGGGAGCTGTTTTTT. Its protein is CASSSLGQNTGELFF.

This sequence joins TRBV19 and TRBJ1-6; maybe TRBD1 (6 bases). V shed 5 bases and J shed 5 bases, with 13 bases lying between them. Looked up from germline, CDR1 is LNHDA and CDR2 is SQIVND (reference sequence). The CDR3 covers 15 residues. For the CDR3, the DNA is TGTGCCAGTAGTCTCCGGGACACAAATAATTCACCCCTCCACTTT. Protein sequence: CASSLRDTNNSPLHF.

This clone was seen a single time. The CDR3 is CASSPAGSVQPQHF. CDR3 nucleotides: TGTGCCAGCTCACCCGCGGGGTCGGTCCAGCCCCAGCATTTT. The chain recombines TRBV18 with TRBJ1-5; D is ambiguous. The V end was cut by 3 bases, the J end by 7 bases, with 13 bases between. The germline gives CDR1 KGHSH, CDR2 LQKENI. This CDR3 spans 14 amino acids.

This clone turned up a few times. The chain employs TRBV29-1 and TRBJ1-1; maybe TRBD1 (5 bases). Germline V gene sequence: CDR1 SQVTM, CDR2 ANQGSEA. Trimming left V 5 bases short and J 4 bases short, with 14 bases between. CDR3 size: 13 residues. DNA of the CDR3: TGCAGCGTTCGTAGGGGATCGGGCACTGAAGCTTTCTTT. It translates to CSVRRGSGTEAFF.